This TCR beta chain was profiled in a study of shared clonotypes between healthy human individuals. Across the whole study: For every donor, three CD4 naive, three CD4 memory, two CD8 naive and one CD8 memory plates were used.

As concerns this clone: The antigen remains unidentified.

TCRdb keeps only in-frame clones here, not all; method: immunoSEQ multiplex PCR. The sample has roughly 1,800,000 clones; about 95% are singletons. Study-wide results and caveats: Sharing across four donors was highest in naive CD4 (around 5%) and lowest in memory CD8 (roughly 0.4%).

CD45RO-negative CD8 cells positively selected for CCR7 made up the naive population, which excluded terminally differentiated effector memory CD45RA+ cells. Sequencing input: naive CD8+ T cells sorted from blood. This TCR was recovered from a man younger than 30 in good health.

CDR3 nucleotides: TGTGCCAGCAGCCCTACAGGGGGCGCCTATAGCTATGGCTACACCTTC. It is translated as CASSPTGGAYSYGYTF. The J gene is TRBJ1-2, the V gene TRBV27; 9 bases match TRBD1. The germline V gene encodes CDR1 MNHEY and CDR2 SMNVEV (reference sequence). V shed 6 bases and J 4 bases; nucleotides not matched to a gene: 12. This CDR3 is built from 16 residues.